The 28 T cell receptor beta chains presented below share a single source sample, sequenced in a study of blood T cell repertoires in COVID-19. Produced via immunoSEQ multiplex PCR; TCRdb's table is partial and in-frame only. The sample consists of over 70,000 clones, roughly 90% of them appearing once. The sequenced sample was peripheral blood. These receptors originate from a middle-aged man with COVID-19, enrolled during active disease.

For the CDR3, the DNA is TGTGCCAGCACCGATCCGGGGGAAGCTTTCTTT. Its translation is CASTDPGEAFF. V gene TRBV7-9 combines with J gene TRBJ1-1; D gene ambiguous. This CDR3 is 11 amino acids long. In germline, CDR1 is SEHNR, CDR2 FQNEAQ (reference sequence). V was cut by 7 bases and J by 8 bases, with 11 bases left in between.

The chain carries TRBV5-1 and TRBJ2-3, with TRBD2 matching over 7 bases. The CDR3 has 15 residues. J was trimmed by 6 bases and V by 0 bases; bases with no gene match: 7. Germline V gene sequence: CDR1 SGHRS, CDR2 YFSETQ. CDR3 sequence: CASSLGPAGEDTQYF. The CDR3 DNA is TGCGCCAGCAGCTTGGGTCCGGCGGGGGAGGATACGCAGTATTTT.

The rearrangement links TRBV6-5 to TRBJ1-1, with 9 bases aligning to TRBD1. Trimming cost V 7 bases and J 1 base; bases outside gene matches: 1. This CDR3 has 13 amino acids. From germline, CDR1 is MNHEY and CDR2 SVGAGI. The CDR3 DNA is TGTGCCAGCACGGGACAGGGGAACACTGAAGCTTTCTTT. This translates into CASTGQGNTEAFF.

This clone has just a few counts. The chain has TRBV10-3 and TRBJ1-2; TRBD1 is a possible D gene (6 bases). The V end lost 3 bases, the J end lost 5 bases, and 10 bases lay between the germline ends. This CDR3 contains 13 residues. The germline V gene has CDR1 ENHRY and CDR2 SYGVKD. The CDR3 nucleotides are TGTGCCATCAGTGACGACAGGTCATATGGCTACACCTTC. This codes for CAISDDRSYGYTF.

The V and J genes are TRBV19 and TRBJ1-5, with D tentatively TRBD1 (5 bases). V lost 1 base and J 7 bases, leaving 14 bases between the germline ends. CDR3 length equals 15 residues. In germline, CDR1 is LNHDA, CDR2 SQIVND (reference sequence). The CDR3 sequence is CASSIGQGGMQPQHF. DNA for the CDR3: TGTGCCAGTAGTATAGGGCAGGGCGGCATGCAGCCCCAGCATTTT.

This chain links TRBV5-1 with TRBJ2-2; the D is unclear. Deletions cut 1 base from V and 6 bases from J, with 7 bases between. The CDR3 contains 13 residues. In germline, CDR1 is SGHRS, CDR2 YFSETQ. CDR3 coding DNA: TGCGCCAGCAGCTTGTACATGGCCGGGGAGCTGTTTTTT. It encodes CASSLYMAGELFF.

This chain links TRBV28 with TRBJ1-3; D is unclear. CDR3 length equals 11 residues. In germline, CDR1 is MDHEN, CDR2 SYDVKM. With 6 bases removed from V and 6 bases from J, the gap between germline ends came to 6 bases. CDR3 coding DNA: TGTGCCAGCAGACTGAAAAACACCATATATTTT. It yields the protein CASRLKNTIYF.

The V call is TRBV7-3, the J call TRBJ2-1, with D unresolved. Trimming pared 5 bases from V and 7 bases from J, leaving 12 bases between. This CDR3 has 13 residues. Germline V gene data show CDR1 as SGHTA and CDR2 as FQGTGA. Here the CDR3 reads CASSPTLGNEQFF. In DNA, the CDR3 is TGTGCCAGCAGCCCAACGCTAGGAAATGAGCAGTTCTTC.

The CDR3 DNA follows: TGTGCCAGCAGCCCCCAGGGGACAGAGACCCAGTACTTC. Protein: CASSPQGTETQYF. The genes are TRBV9 and TRBJ2-5; the D gene is possibly TRBD1 (6 bases). The CDR3 is 13 residues long. The germline V gene has CDR1 SGDLS and CDR2 YYNGEE. V gave up 4 bases and J gave up 4 bases, with 11 bases separating them.

The rearrangement links TRBV7-2 to TRBJ2-7; 7 bases map to TRBD1. The V and J ends lost 4 bases and 0 bases, in that order; junction bases with no gene match: 6. Germline lookup yields CDR1 SGHTA and CDR2 FQGNSA. The CDR3 is made up of 15 amino acids. The CDR3 loop reads CASSWAGTDSYEQYF. CDR3 nucleotides: TGTGCCAGCAGCTGGGCCGGGACAGACTCCTACGAGCAGTACTTC.

This clone was counted once. The chain links TRBV7-2 to TRBJ2-5; TRBD1 matches at 10 bases. Germline-derived CDR1 and CDR2 are SGHTA and FQGNSA. V shed 2 bases, J shed 5 bases, and the junction held 5 bases outside the gene matches. The CDR3 has 15 residues. The CDR3: CASSLRGQGLETQYF. CDR3 nucleotide sequence: TGTGCCAGCAGCTTACGGGGACAGGGGTTGGAGACCCAGTACTTC.

The V gene is TRBV7-8, the J gene TRBJ1-1; 7 nucleotides match TRBD1. The CDR3 covers 15 residues. Germline V gene sequence: CDR1 SGHVS, CDR2 FQNEAQ. Losses at the gene ends were 0 bases for V and 2 bases for J; bases not matched to a gene: 3. CDR3 region: CASSLARQGNTEAFF. CDR3 sequence (DNA): TGTGCCAGCAGCTTAGCGAGACAGGGAAACACTGAAGCTTTCTTT. Supplemented by reference TRBV7-8 and TRBJ1-1, the full variable domain reads GAGVSQSPRYKVAKRGQDVALRCDPISGHVSLFWYQQALGQGPEFLTYFQNEAQLDKSGLPSDRFFAERPEGSVSTLKIQRTQQEDSAVYLCASSLARQGNTEAFFGQGTRLTVV.

About this clone itself: Other DNA sequences in this specimen translate into the identical CDR3. V is TRBV3-1 (or the pseudogene TRBV3-2) and J is TRBJ1-5, with a possible D match to TRBD1 (5 bases). The V gene's germline CDR1 is LGHDT and CDR2 YNNKEL (reference sequence). This CDR3 is 14 amino acids long. V was cut by 2 bases and J by 0 bases, with 5 bases left in between. The CDR3 is CASSQRGSNQPQHF. CDR3 sequence (DNA): TGTGCCAGCAGCCAAAGGGGTAGCAATCAGCCCCAGCATTTT.

The chain uses TRBV4-1 and TRBJ1-4; no clear D. V was cut by 1 base and J by 10 bases, with 13 bases left in between. The CDR3 is 14 amino acids. The germline V gene encodes CDR1 MGHRA and CDR2 YSYEKL. For the CDR3, the DNA is TGCGCCAGCAGCCAAGGGGCCCCGGGAGTAAAACTGTTTTTT. It yields the protein CASSQGAPGVKLFF.

J is TRBJ2-5 and V is TRBV3-1 (or the pseudogene TRBV3-2); 13 bases line up with TRBD2. The CDR3 length is 16 residues. The J segment lost 7 bases and the V segment lost 4 bases, leaving 9 bases of the junction unmatched. Germline values: CDR1 LGHDT, CDR2 YNNKEL (reference sequence). The CDR3 DNA reads TGTGCCAGCAGCCGGGCAACTAGCGGGAGGGCTGGGACCCAGTACTTC. Encoded protein: CASSRATSGRAGTQYF.

The rearrangement links TRBV15 to TRBJ2-1, with a tentative D call TRBD1 (6 bases). V gave up 0 bases and J gave up 12 bases, with 9 bases separating them. This CDR3 is 12 amino acids long. Germline assignment: CDR1 LNHNV and CDR2 YYDKDF (reference sequence). CDR3 DNA: TGTGCCACCAGCAGAGATGGGACATTGCAGTTCTTC. As protein: CATSRDGTLQFF.

The chain recombines TRBV29-1 with TRBJ1-2, with a weak D call TRBD1 (6 bases). The CDR3 has 12 residues. Germline CDR1 is SQVTM and CDR2 is ANQGSEA. V dropped 0 bases and J dropped 9 bases, with 11 bases sitting between them. The CDR3 coding sequence is TGCAGCGTTGAAGATGACCAGGGGAGCTACACCTTC. Its protein product is CSVEDDQGSYTF.

This sequence joins TRBV7-2 and TRBJ2-7; 9 bases line up with TRBD2. The CDR3 length is 16 residues. V trimming: 1 base; J trimming: 2 bases; junction bases outside the gene matches: 6. The germline V gene encodes CDR1 SGHTA and CDR2 FQGNSA. Here the CDR3 DNA reads TGTGCCAGCAGCTTAGAACCAGCGGGAGGAGCCTACGAGCAGTACTTC. Its translation is CASSLEPAGGAYEQYF.

This sequence joins TRBV18 and TRBJ2-1; D is uncertain. V lost 2 bases to trimming and J lost 10 bases, with 6 bases between them. This CDR3 region has 11 residues. Germline V gives CDR1 KGHSH, CDR2 LQKENI. DNA of the CDR3: TGTGCCAGCTCACCAAAGGAGGAGCAGTTCTTC. Translation gives CASSPKEEQFF.

The chain joins TRBV5-5 to TRBJ1-6; D is unclear. CDR1 and CDR2 from the germline V gene are SGHKS and YYEKEE (reference sequence). V lost 4 bases to trimming and J lost 9 bases, with 17 bases between them. The CDR3 spans 15 residues. CDR3 bases: TGTGCCAGCAGCACGGAACACAACCCGGGTTCACCCCTCCACTTT. This translates into CASSTEHNPGSPLHF.

The V call is TRBV4-2, the J call TRBJ2-1, with 7 bases lining up with TRBD1. CDR1 and CDR2 from the germline V gene are LGHNA and YNFKEQ. The CDR3 totals 13 residues. J was trimmed by 10 bases and V by 1 base; bases with no gene match: 4. The CDR3 nucleotides are TGTGCCAGCAGCCAAGGAGGGGGCGGGGAGCAGTTCTTC. Residues: CASSQGGGGEQFF.

The V gene is TRBV6-2 or TRBV6-3, the J gene TRBJ2-7; perhaps TRBD2 as D (5 bases). CDR1 MNHEY and CDR2 SVGEGT come from the germline V gene. V was trimmed by 4 bases and J by 1 base, leaving 14 bases between them. This CDR3 contains 15 residues. The CDR3 nucleotides read TGTGCCAGCAGTTCCGCGTCTAGCTTATCCTACGAGCAGTACTTC. Protein sequence: CASSSASSLSYEQYF.

This clone was found once. The chain uses TRBV5-1 and TRBJ2-1; 11 bases align to TRBD2. CDR1 and CDR2 from the germline V gene are SGHRS and YFSETQ. J gave up 10 bases and V 4 bases, and 10 bases lay outside the gene matches. The CDR3 runs 15 residues. In DNA form, the CDR3 reads TGCGCCAGCAGCACCTTAGCGGGAGGGATTTACGAGCAGTTCTTC. This encodes CASSTLAGGIYEQFF.

This chain uses TRBV4-3 with TRBJ2-2, with 11 nucleotides matching TRBD2. This CDR3 region has 17 residues. V lost 1 base to trimming and J lost 8 bases; unmatched junction nucleotides: 9. In germline, CDR1 is LGHNA, CDR2 YSLEER. CDR3 residues: CASSQGLLAGERGELFF. DNA of the CDR3: TGCGCCAGCAGCCAAGGCCTACTAGCGGGAGAACGAGGGGAGCTGTTTTTT.

The CDR3 spells CASSTLSGRANNEQFF. CDR3 DNA: TGTGCCAGCAGCACCCTTAGCGGGAGGGCCAACAATGAGCAGTTCTTC. The chain uses TRBV6-2 or TRBV6-3 and TRBJ2-1; TRBD2 agrees at 11 bases. This CDR3 region has 16 residues. Germline trimming cut 6 bases from V and 5 bases from J; bases unmatched to any gene: 9. Germline-derived CDR1 and CDR2 are MNHEY and SVGEGT.

The chain combines TRBV5-1 with TRBJ2-1; D may be TRBD1 (5 bases). The V end was cut by 0 bases, the J end by 1 base, with 11 bases between. This CDR3 has 16 residues. In germline, CDR1 is SGHRS, CDR2 YFSETQ. CDR3 in amino acids: CASSLVPGSSYNEQFF. CDR3 nucleotide sequence: TGCGCCAGCAGCTTGGTCCCAGGGTCTTCCTACAATGAGCAGTTCTTC.

This chain uses TRBV2 with TRBJ2-1; 8 nucleotides line up with TRBD2. V was clipped by 6 bases and J by 0 bases; unmatched bases: 1. The CDR3 totals 14 residues. Germline-derived CDR1 and CDR2 are SNHLY and FYNNEI. The CDR3 nucleotides read TGTGCCAGCAGGGGACTAGACTCCTACAATGAGCAGTTCTTC. It is translated as CASRGLDSYNEQFF.

This clone was observed a single time. The rearrangement links TRBV4-3 to TRBJ2-3; possible D gene TRBD1, 5 bases. This CDR3 has 15 amino acids. Per the germline V gene, CDR1 is LGHNA and CDR2 is YSLEER. Trimming cost V 1 base and J 2 bases, with 10 bases left between them. DNA of the CDR3: TGCGCCAGCAGCCAAGCAGGGATGCACACAGATACGCAGTATTTT. This sequence encodes CASSQAGMHTDTQYF.